These 21 T cell receptor beta chains came from one sample sequenced in a study of shared clonotypes between healthy human individuals. Profiling relied on immunoSEQ multiplex PCR, and the TCRdb table lists in-frame clones only, not all of them. The sample lists about 500,000 clones, roughly 80% occurring once. Sequencing was performed on PBMCs. All receptors come from a woman aged 40 to 50 in good health. Some clones in this sample may be carry-over from other donors' samples.

The V gene is TRBV10-3, the J gene TRBJ2-2, with D perhaps matching TRBD1 (6 bases). This CDR3 comprises 14 residues. Per germline, CDR1 ENHRY and CDR2 SYGVKD. Trimming cost V 6 bases and J 2 bases, with 10 bases left between them. CDR3 amino acids: CAISPDRNTGELFF. As DNA, the CDR3 is TGTGCCATCAGCCCGGACAGAAACACCGGGGAGCTGTTTTTT.

The gene calls are TRBV30 and TRBJ2-7; 7 bases map to TRBD1. The CDR3 totals 14 residues. V shed 0 bases, J shed 2 bases, and the junction held 4 bases outside the gene matches. Germline assignment: CDR1 GTSNPN and CDR2 SVGIG (reference sequence). The CDR3 nucleotides are TGTGCCTGGAGTGTACGACAGGGAACCTACGAGCAGTACTTC. This sequence encodes CAWSVRQGTYEQYF. The whole variable domain, remainder taken from reference TRBV30 and TRBJ2-7, is SQTIHQWPATLVQPVGSPLSLECTVEGTSNPNLYWYRQAAGRGLQLLFYSVGIGQISSEVPQNLSASRPQDRQFILSSKKLLLSDSGFYLCAWSVRQGTYEQYFGPGTRLTVT.

The V call is TRBV6-5, the J call TRBJ2-2; 10 bases align to TRBD1. V lost 2 bases to trimming and J lost 6 bases; unmatched junction nucleotides: 0. The CDR3 spans 14 residues. Germline CDR1 reads MNHEY; CDR2 reads SVGAGI. CDR3 nucleotides: TGTGCCAGCAGTTACGGACAGGGGGCCGGGGAGCTGTTTTTT. This sequence encodes CASSYGQGAGELFF.

This clone showed up just a few times. A much more abundant neighbour one base away suggests this may be a read error. This same CDR3 is encoded by further DNA sequences in the sample. This chain joins TRBV5-1 and TRBJ1-2; D is uncertain. V gave up 4 bases and J gave up 5 bases, with 21 bases separating them. This CDR3 spans 16 amino acids. Per germline, CDR1 SGHRS and CDR2 YFSETQ. CDR3 bases: TGCGCCAGCAGCCTGGAGCGGGCCTCGGGATGGTATGGCTACACCTTC. Protein: CASSLERASGWYGYTF.

On this clone itself: A far more abundant clone sits one base away, making this likely a read error. This CDR3 is also generated by other DNA sequences in the sample. J is TRBJ1-2 and V is TRBV7-9; TRBD1 matches at 9 bases. Germline values: CDR1 SEHNR, CDR2 FQNEAQ (reference sequence). CDR3 length: 16 amino acids. This chain's CDR3 is CASSLNPTGGKDGYTF. The DNA for the CDR3 is TGCGCCAGCAGCTTAAACCCGACAGGGGGGAAAGATGGCTACACCTTC.

With respect to this clone: A far larger clone lies a single base away; this is likely a read error. The chain uses TRBV6-1 and TRBJ2-3; TRBD2 agrees at 8 bases. In germline, CDR1 is MNHNS, CDR2 SASEGT. This CDR3 contains 14 residues. The CDR3 nucleotides are TGTGCCAGTCGAGGCGGACTAGCAACAGGTACGCAGTATTTT. Its translation: CASRGGLATGTQYF.

Concerning this clone: A far larger clone is off by one base, so a read error is likely. The V and J genes are TRBV4-2 and TRBJ2-2; 10 nucleotides agree with TRBD2. The CDR3 covers 18 residues. V trimming: 4 bases; J trimming: 2 bases; junction bases outside the gene matches: 10. Germline CDR1 and CDR2: LGHNA and YNFKEQ. CDR3 loop: CASSRVTIAGGNTGELFF. CDR3 DNA: TGTGCCAGCAGCCGAGTGACAATAGCGGGGGGAAACACCGGGGAGCTGTTTTTT.

The V call is TRBV7-2, the J call TRBJ2-1; 10 bases agree with TRBD2. Unmatched junction bases numbered 8, after V lost 5 bases and J lost 4 bases. CDR1 and CDR2 (germline): SGHTA, FQGNSA. The length of the CDR3 is 16 residues. The CDR3 reads CASSIGASGSYNEQFF. CDR3 bases: TGTGCCAGCAGCATCGGGGCTAGCGGGAGTTACAATGAGCAGTTCTTC.

The chain is built from TRBV9 and TRBJ2-1; 8 nucleotides agree with TRBD2. The V and J ends lost 0 bases and 12 bases, in that order; junction bases with no gene match: 11. This CDR3 contains 15 residues. Germline lookup yields CDR1 SGDLS and CDR2 YYNGEE. The CDR3 DNA reads TGTGCCAGCAGCGTAGGTAACGGGAGGGGTTTGACGCAGTTCTTC. This sequence encodes CASSVGNGRGLTQFF.

The chain couples TRBV5-6 to TRBJ1-3; D is uncertain. Germline V gene data show CDR1 as SGHDT and CDR2 as YYEEEE. The CDR3 has 14 amino acids. The V and J ends lost 1 base and 0 bases respectively, with 5 bases between them. The CDR3 DNA reads TGTGCCAGCAGCTTGACGCACTCTGGAAACACCATATATTTT. This gives the protein CASSLTHSGNTIYF.

The chain joins TRBV7-3 to TRBJ2-3; 8 nucleotides line up with TRBD2. The germline V gene has CDR1 SGHTA and CDR2 FQGTGA. V lost 0 bases, J lost 1 base, and 6 bases stayed unmatched. The CDR3 has 17 residues. The CDR3 DNA reads as TGTGCCAGCAGCTTAACATCGGCTAGCGGGCGCACAGATACGCAGTATTTT. Translated, it gives CASSLTSASGRTDTQYF.

The CDR3 is CAWRRSWDTYEQYF. The CDR3 region has the DNA TGTGCCTGGAGAAGGTCCTGGGACACCTACGAGCAGTACTTC. This chain uses TRBV30 with TRBJ2-7; weak D call: TRBD1 (6 bases). Per the germline V gene, CDR1 is GTSNPN and CDR2 is SVGIG (reference sequence). The CDR3 runs 14 residues. V was pared by 3 bases and J by 2 bases, with 14 bases between.

On this clone: At one of its ends the junction is not consistent with the germline gene, which may arise from a read error. V usage is TRBV7-2 and J usage is TRBJ2-7; 9 nucleotides align to TRBD2. Per germline, CDR1 SGHTA and CDR2 FQGNSA. The CDR3 has 12 amino acids. CDR3 nucleotide sequence: TGTGCCAGCAGCCTCGGGACTAGCATCTTCCACTTC. Translation: CASSLGTSIFHF.

The chain has TRBV7-9 and TRBJ2-1, with 13 bases identical to TRBD2. Per germline, CDR1 SEHNR and CDR2 FQNEAQ (reference sequence). V gave up 6 bases and J gave up 6 bases; unmatched junction bases: 5. The CDR3 spans 15 residues. The CDR3 spells CASSFTSGRANEQFF. For the CDR3, the DNA is TGTGCCAGCAGTTTTACTAGCGGGAGGGCCAATGAGCAGTTCTTC.

This clone showed up just a few times. The chain couples TRBV27 to TRBJ1-2, with 10 bases fitting TRBD1. Germline assignment: CDR1 MNHEY and CDR2 SMNVEV (reference sequence). The CDR3 has 14 residues. V lost 6 bases, J lost 7 bases, and 8 bases stayed unmatched. CDR3 loop: CASRRTGGRFGYTF. The CDR3 DNA follows: TGTGCCAGCAGGAGGACAGGGGGAAGGTTTGGCTACACCTTC.

CDR3 amino acids: CASSLGTAAGWETQYF. The CDR3 DNA reads TGTGCCAGCAGCCTTGGGACGGCGGCGGGTTGGGAGACCCAGTACTTC. This chain links TRBV7-9 with TRBJ2-5, with D tentatively TRBD1 or TRBD2 (5 bases each). Germline V gene data show CDR1 as SEHNR and CDR2 as FQNEAQ (reference sequence). This CDR3 comprises 16 residues. The V gene lost 5 bases and the J gene lost 5 bases, with 21 bases spanning the gap.

The chain has TRBV19 and TRBJ2-7; TRBD1 aligns across 10 bases. The V and J ends lost 5 bases and 2 bases, in that order; junction bases with no gene match: 6. In germline, CDR1 is LNHDA, CDR2 SQIVND (reference sequence). The CDR3 covers 15 residues. The CDR3 coding sequence is TGTGCCAGTAGTCCTGGACAGGGGGTCACCTACGAGCAGTACTTC. It is translated as CASSPGQGVTYEQYF.

This clone was seen only a few times. V usage is TRBV10-2 and J usage is TRBJ2-1; D remains unclear. There are 13 residues in the CDR3. The germline V and J ends were trimmed by 3 bases and 7 bases, with 10 bases remaining between them. The V gene's germline CDR1 is WSHSY and CDR2 SAAADI. This CDR3 is CASSDDRRNEQFF. The CDR3 DNA reads as TGCGCCAGCAGTGATGACCGGCGGAATGAGCAGTTCTTC.

The chain couples TRBV15 to TRBJ1-2, with TRBD1 matching over 11 bases. The CDR3 consists of 14 residues. Germline CDR1 reads LNHNV; CDR2 reads YYDKDF (reference sequence). V gave up 3 bases and J gave up 8 bases; unmatched junction bases: 5. CDR3 in DNA: TGTGCCACCAGCAGTGGGACAGGGGGTCGAGGCTACACCTTC. It encodes CATSSGTGGRGYTF.

CDR3 DNA sequence: TGCAGCGTGTTCCAAGAGACCCAGTACTTC. Its translation: CSVFQETQYF. J is TRBJ2-5 and V is TRBV29-1; no clear D. CDR1 SQVTM and CDR2 ANQGSEA come from the germline V gene. V lost 6 bases to trimming and J lost 1 base, with 3 bases between them. The CDR3 totals 10 residues.

There are a few counts of this clone. The rearrangement joins TRBV20-1 to TRBJ1-2; TRBD1 is a possible D gene (5 bases). The CDR3 loop spans 11 amino acids. Germline assignment: CDR1 DFQATT and CDR2 SNEGSKA (reference sequence). The CDR3 reads CRTQRGDGYTF. In nucleotides, the CDR3 is TGCAGGACCCAACGGGGGGACGGCTACACCTTC.